A few counts support the clone carrying this T cell receptor beta chain. These data originate in a study of CD8+CD57+ T cells in acquired aplastic anemia. TCR beta VDJ combinations and CDR3 sequences were profiled from genomic DNA. TCRdb called the reads again in MiXCR, with one record for every CDR3 protein. The sample lists hundreds of thousands of distinct CDR3 sequences; around 32% were seen once. Selection for sequencing was limited to patients who had shown CD8+CD57+ cell expansion by flow cytometry. The TCR comes from a human donor with aplastic anemia. The sequenced sample consisted of sorted CD4+, CD8+, or CD8+CD57+ T cells (not recorded which) from PBMCs.

The CDR3 region has the DNA TGTGCCAGCTCACCCGACACCTATAATTCACCCCTCCACTTT. Translating it yields CASSPDTYNSPLHF. This chain connects TRBV14 to TRBJ1-6; D unresolved. The length of the CDR3 is 14 residues. Germline CDR1 and CDR2: SGHDN and FVKESK. Between the trimmed V and J ends, which lost 8 bases and 2 bases, there was a span of 10 bases.